This TCR beta chain was captured by sequencing in a study of OX40 agonist ivuxolimab in advanced cancers. There are 15 residues in the CDR3. V shed 2 bases, J shed 6 bases, and the junction held 6 bases outside the gene matches. From germline, CDR1 is SGHTS and CDR2 YDEGEE. Assay: immunoSEQ multiplex PCR; the TCRdb copy retains only in-frame clones and omits some. This sample has 70,000 to 80,000 clones, with about 93% found just once. The clonotype was recovered from an adult with an advanced solid tumor such as melanoma, head and neck, liver or kidney cancer. This specimen consisted of CD4+ or CD8+ T cells sorted from blood, obtained in a trial of the OX40 agonist ivuxolimab. The J gene is TRBJ2-3, the V gene TRBV5-8; 10 bases align to TRBD2. CDR3 sequence: CASSLSAGGRDTQYF. The CDR3 DNA follows: TGTGCCAGCAGCTTATCAGCGGGGGGGCGGGATACGCAGTATTTT.